These 21 T cell receptor beta chains were sequenced from one sample in a study of blood T cell repertoires in COVID-19. Method: immunoSEQ multiplex PCR; TCRdb's copy keeps in-frame clones and lacks some. The sample lists 65,000 to 80,000 clones, 82% occurring once. The sequencing sample was made of peripheral blood. The receptor source for this set is a human donor in a cohort sampled during active COVID-19.

This chain links TRBV2 with TRBJ2-7; D is perhaps TRBD2 (6 bases). This CDR3 region has 14 residues. Per the germline V gene, CDR1 is SNHLY and CDR2 is FYNNEI. V gave up 5 bases and J gave up 3 bases, with 14 bases separating them. The CDR3 bases are TGTGCCAGCAGTAGCCACGGAGGGCTCTACGAGCAGTACTTC. As protein: CASSSHGGLYEQYF.

The rearrangement links TRBV11-2 to TRBJ1-1; no definite D call. Germline V gene sequence: CDR1 SGHAT, CDR2 FQNNGV. CDR3 length: 13 residues. Deletions cut 5 bases from V and 4 bases from J, with 11 bases between. The CDR3 DNA sequence: TGTGCCAGCAGCCCCTCAGTTGGCACTGAAGCTTTCTTT. Its protein is CASSPSVGTEAFF.

The CDR3 here is CASSPGTSTDTQYF. In nucleotides, the CDR3 is TGTGCCAGCAGCCCCGGGACTTCCACAGATACGCAGTATTTT. The rearrangement joins TRBV14 to TRBJ2-3; D might be TRBD2 (6 bases). V lost 4 bases and J lost 2, with 10 bases in between. Germline values: CDR1 SGHDN, CDR2 FVKESK. The CDR3 has 14 residues.

This clone was seen a few times. The CDR3 is CASSPRGGTPNTEAFF. As DNA, the CDR3 is TGTGCCAGCAGCCCAAGGGGGGGGACGCCGAACACTGAAGCTTTCTTT. The chain uses TRBV5-4 and TRBJ1-1, with TRBD1 as a possible D gene (6 bases). This CDR3 is 16 amino acids long. CDR1 is SGHNT, CDR2 YYREEE, per germline (reference sequence). V shed 4 bases and J shed 1 base, with 17 bases lying between them. Full variable domain (rest looked up from reference TRBV5-4 and TRBJ1-1): ETGVTQSPTHLIKTRGQQVTLRCSSQSGHNTVSWYQQALGQGPQFIFQYYREEENGRGNFPPRFSGLQFPNYSSELNVNALELDDSALYLCASSPRGGTPNTEAFFGQGTRLTVV.

CDR3 amino acids: CASSPRQGYNEQFF. CDR3 coding DNA: TGCGCCAGCAGCCCTCGACAGGGCTACAATGAGCAGTTCTTC. V and J are TRBV5-1 and TRBJ2-1; 7 nucleotides match TRBD1. The V gene's germline CDR1 is SGHRS and CDR2 YFSETQ. V was pared by 4 bases and J by 3 bases, with 4 bases of the junction left unmatched. The CDR3 runs 14 residues. The full variable domain, completed using reference TRBV5-1 and TRBJ2-1, is KAGVTQTPRYLIKTRGQQVTLSCSPISGHRSVSWYQQTPGQGLQFLFEYFSETQRNKGNFPGRFSGRQFSNSRSEMNVSTLELGDSALYLCASSPRQGYNEQFFGPGTRLTVL.

This clone was picked up one time. The chain recombines TRBV7-9 with TRBJ2-1, with a possible D match to TRBD1 (6 bases). The CDR3 covers 12 residues. Looked up from germline, CDR1 is SEHNR and CDR2 is FQNEAQ (reference sequence). Trimming cost V 3 bases and J 8 bases, with 8 bases left between them. The CDR3 DNA reads TGTGCCAGCAGCTTTCAGGGGCATGAGCAGTTCTTC. Translation gives CASSFQGHEQFF.

The count of this clone is one. The chain employs TRBV20-1 and TRBJ1-5; a possible D gene is TRBD1 (6 bases). The CDR3 has 17 residues. Germline V gene sequence: CDR1 DFQATT, CDR2 SNEGSKA (reference sequence). The germline V and J ends were trimmed by 3 bases and 6 bases, with 24 bases remaining between them. CDR3 residues: CSASKGHPSWDIQPQHF. The CDR3 nucleotides read TGCAGTGCTAGTAAGGGACACCCTAGTTGGGATATTCAGCCCCAGCATTTT.

The chain carries TRBV30 and TRBJ1-5, with D perhaps TRBD1 (5 bases). V dropped 1 base and J dropped 7 bases, with 14 bases sitting between them. The CDR3 extends over 14 amino acids. Germline CDR1 is GTSNPN and CDR2 is SVGIG (reference sequence). The CDR3: CAWSGRQGIQPQHF. The CDR3 bases are TGTGCCTGGAGTGGGCGGCAGGGAATACAGCCCCAGCATTTT.

This clone appeared a single time. The J gene is TRBJ1-1, the V gene TRBV2, with 11 bases matching TRBD1. V dropped 8 bases and J dropped 4; count of bases not matched to a gene: 3. The CDR3 has 13 amino acids. Looked up from germline, CDR1 is SNHLY and CDR2 is FYNNEI. The CDR3 nucleotides are TGTGCCAGCGGGGGACAGGGGGGCACTGAAGCTTTCTTT. This sequence encodes CASGGQGGTEAFF.

The chain recombines TRBV4-1 with TRBJ2-1, with TRBD2 identical over 11 bases. CDR1 is MGHRA, CDR2 YSYEKL, per germline. CDR3 length equals 17 residues. Trimming took 1 base from V and 4 from J; bases not matched to a gene: 6. DNA for the CDR3: TGCGCCAGCAGCCAAGGCGCCCCTAGCGGGGGGTACAATGAGCAGTTCTTC. Its protein is CASSQGAPSGGYNEQFF.

V usage is TRBV7-8 and J usage is TRBJ1-3; no definite D call. CDR1 and CDR2 from the germline V gene are SGHVS and FQNEAQ. The CDR3 has 16 residues. The V gene lost 1 base and the J gene lost 3 bases, with 13 bases spanning the gap. The CDR3 DNA follows: TGTGCCAGCAGCTTAGAGGTCGTACAGTTTGGAAACACCATATATTTT. This codes for CASSLEVVQFGNTIYF.

This clone was observed a single time. The CDR3 region is CATSQPPTGGRYEQYF. The CDR3, as DNA: TGTGCCACCAGTCAACCCCCGACAGGGGGCAGGTACGAGCAGTACTTC. The V and J genes are TRBV15 and TRBJ2-7; 10 bases align to TRBD1. The CDR3 loop spans 16 amino acids. V was pared by 6 bases and J by 4 bases, with 12 bases of the junction left unmatched. The germline V gene has CDR1 LNHNV and CDR2 YYDKDF (reference sequence).

The DNA of the CDR3 is TGTGCCTGGAGTGAAGGGCTAGCGGGGGTGCAAGAGACCCAGTACTTC. As protein: CAWSEGLAGVQETQYF. This chain links TRBV30 with TRBJ2-5, with 10 bases matching TRBD2. Germline loops: CDR1 GTSNPN, CDR2 SVGIG (reference sequence). The CDR3 spans 16 residues. After removal of 1 base from V and 2 bases from J, the junction contained 7 bases not matched to a gene.

The chain employs TRBV4-1 and TRBJ2-3, with D perhaps matching TRBD1 (6 bases). CDR1 is MGHRA and CDR2 is YSYEKL in the germline V gene. The CDR3 covers 16 residues. V was clipped by 2 bases and J by 6 bases, with 18 bases between them. The CDR3, as DNA: TGCGCCAGCAGCCAATTGGACAGATCGATCACGGATACGCAGTATTTT. Amino acid sequence: CASSQLDRSITDTQYF.

The table lists this clone with a count of one. The chain recombines TRBV6-5 with TRBJ2-7; TRBD1 matches at 8 bases. CDR1 is MNHEY and CDR2 is SVGAGI in the germline V gene. V was clipped by 6 bases and J by 3 bases; unmatched bases: 4. CDR3 size: 13 residues. This CDR3 is CASSRTGFYEQYF. The CDR3 coding sequence is TGTGCCAGCAGCCGGACAGGGTTCTACGAGCAGTACTTC.

The chain couples TRBV11-1 to TRBJ1-3; D possibly corresponds to TRBD1 (5 bases). V was pared by 2 bases and J by 0 bases, with 8 bases between. The CDR3 length is 15 residues. Germline assignment: CDR1 SGHAT and CDR2 FQDESV (reference sequence). The CDR3 DNA reads TGTGCCAGCAGCTTACAGGGCTTCTCTGGAAACACCATATATTTT. It specifies CASSLQGFSGNTIYF.

V is TRBV7-2 and J is TRBJ1-5; 9 nucleotides align to TRBD1. CDR1 and CDR2 from the germline V gene are SGHTA and FQGNSA. Germline trimming cut 1 base from V and 6 bases from J; bases unmatched to any gene: 4. The CDR3 loop spans 15 amino acids. Written as DNA, the CDR3 is TGTGCCAGCAGCTTAGACAGGGGGCATGGTCAGCCCCAGCATTTT. Its protein is CASSLDRGHGQPQHF.

The V gene is TRBV7-3, the J gene TRBJ1-6, with TRBD1 matching 11 bases. The CDR3 covers 15 residues. Germline lookup yields CDR1 SGHTA and CDR2 FQGTGA. V lost 1 base, J lost 10 bases, and 3 bases stayed unmatched. In DNA, the CDR3 is TGTGCCAGCAGCTTAATGGGACAGGGGGAATCACCCCTCCACTTT. This gives the protein CASSLMGQGESPLHF.

This clone was counted a few times. The chain couples TRBV9 to TRBJ2-1; 10 positions agree with TRBD2. The ends lost 0 bases at V and 6 bases at J; junction bases unmatched: 3. Germline CDR1 reads SGDLS; CDR2 reads YYNGEE. The CDR3 is 15 amino acids. The CDR3 loop is CASSVEPSGGNEQFF. CDR3 DNA: TGTGCCAGCAGCGTAGAGCCTAGCGGGGGCAATGAGCAGTTCTTC.

The chain links TRBV11-2 to TRBJ1-2, with TRBD1 identical over 10 bases. The CDR3 extends over 14 amino acids. Looked up from germline, CDR1 is SGHAT and CDR2 is FQNNGV. The ends lost 7 bases at V and 4 bases at J; junction bases unmatched: 6. The CDR3 sequence is CASTSGTGVYGYTF. CDR3 bases: TGTGCCAGCACGTCGGGGACAGGGGTCTATGGCTACACCTTC.

This clone was recorded a few times. This chain uses TRBV21-1 with TRBJ1-1. TRBV21-1 is reported as a pseudogene. The length of the CDR3 is 11 residues. In DNA, the CDR3 is TGTGCCACCCCGGGGGTGGCTGAAGCTTTCTTT. Its protein is CATPGVAEAFF.